These T cell receptor beta chains were read from a single sample in a study of blood T cell repertoires in COVID-19. Data came from immunoSEQ multiplex PCR; TCRdb stores just in-frame clones and leaves some out. The data hold over 100,000 clones, with around 80% observed a single time. Source material: peripheral blood. These receptor sequences come from an elderly woman with acute or convalescent COVID-19. The CDR3 runs from the conserved cysteine through the conserved F or W. D genes are given only for firm matches. Not every row has a clone size; where given, it reads once, few, many or a size class.

abundance	d_gene	v_gene	j_gene	len	CDR3nt	CDR3aa
NA	TRBD1	TRBV19	TRBJ1-5	17	TGTGCCAGTAGTATCGGACAGGGGAAGGGAAGCAATCAGCCCCAGCATTTT	CASSIGQGKGSNQPQHF
NA	TRBD1	TRBV10-3	TRBJ2-2	13	TGTGCCATAACAGGGGGCCCCACCGGGGAGCTGTTTTTT	CAITGGPTGELFF
NA	TRBD1	TRBV7-8	TRBJ1-4	15	TGTGCCAGCAGCCAAAACAGGGGACCTAATGAAAAACTGTTTTTT	CASSQNRGPNEKLFF
NA	NA	TRBV9	TRBJ2-1	14	TGTGCCAGCAGCGTAGACAGCTCCTACAATGAGCAGTTCTTC	CASSVDSSYNEQFF
NA	TRBD1	TRBV10-3	TRBJ1-1	12	TGTGCCGGGGGGACAGGGGTCACTGAAGCTTTCTTT	CAGGTGVTEAFF
NA	NA	TRBV7-3	TRBJ2-1	14	TGTGCCAGCAGCTTAAGTGGACTGAGTAATGAGCAGTTCTTC	CASSLSGLSNEQFF
NA	NA	TRBV6-6	TRBJ2-1	13	TGTGCCAGCAGATACCCAGGGAAGGATGAGCAGTTCTTC	CASRYPGKDEQFF
NA	TRBD1	TRBV7-3	TRBJ2-3	16	TGTGCCAGCAGCTCATGGACAGGGAGTAGGGCAGATACGCAGTATTTT	CASSSWTGSRADTQYF
NA	TRBD2	TRBV29-1	TRBJ2-7	14	TGCAGCGTTGAAGGTCTAGCGGGAGGCTACGAGCAGTACTTC	CSVEGLAGGYEQYF
NA	TRBD2	TRBV4-2	TRBJ2-3	16	TGTGCCAGCAGCCGGGAGGGGCGGGATGACTCGAAGACGCAGTATTTT	CASSREGRDDSKTQYF
NA	NA	TRBV5-1	TRBJ2-7	12	TGCGCCAGCAGCTCACAGGGATCCGAGCAGTACTTC	CASSSQGSEQYF
NA	NA	TRBV25-1	TRBJ1-3	14	TGTGCCAGCAGTGGACAGGTCTCTGGAAACACCATATATTTT	CASSGQVSGNTIYF
NA	NA	TRBV6-2/TRBV6-3	TRBJ1-5	14	TGTGCCAGCAGTTACTCCAGGATAGGTCAGCCCCAGCATTTT	CASSYSRIGQPQHF
once	TRBD1	TRBV19	TRBJ1-4	14	TGTGCCAGTAGGCCGACAGGGGAGCATGAAAAACTGTTTTTT	CASRPTGEHEKLFF
NA	NA	TRBV7-2	TRBJ2-7	14	TGTGCCAGCAGCTTAGGGCGGGGTGCCTACGAGCAGTACTTC	CASSLGRGAYEQYF
NA	NA	TRBV2	TRBJ2-1	15	TGTGCCAGCAGTGTGGGGGCCCTCTCCTACAATGAGCAGTTCTTC	CASSVGALSYNEQFF
NA	NA	TRBV7-9	TRBJ1-1	12	TGTGCCAGCCTCGGAGGGGCCACTGAAGCTTTCTTT	CASLGGATEAFF
NA	TRBD1	TRBV6-5	TRBJ1-2	15	TGTGCCAGCTCCCCGGGACAGGGAATGTACTATGGCTACACCTTC	CASSPGQGMYYGYTF
NA	NA	TRBV6-6	TRBJ2-3	12	TGTGCCAGCAGTTACTCCGGAGATACGCAGTATTTT	CASSYSGDTQYF
NA	TRBD2	TRBV6-2/TRBV6-3	TRBJ2-1	16	TGTGCCAGCAGTCCCTGGCTAGCGGGGGCCCGCAATGAGCAGTTCTTC	CASSPWLAGARNEQFF
NA	TRBD1	TRBV4-3	TRBJ1-5	15	TGCGCCAGCAGCCATGGGACAGGGGCCAATCAGCCCCAGCATTTT	CASSHGTGANQPQHF
NA	NA	TRBV6-5	TRBJ1-4	15	TGTGCCAGCGGCCCCGGGGGGGGAACTAATGAAAAACTGTTTTTT	CASGPGGGTNEKLFF
NA	NA	TRBV6-2/TRBV6-3	TRBJ2-1	16	TGTGCCAGCAGCCAGGGGGGAGCGGGATCCTTCGATGAGCAGTTCTTC	CASSQGGAGSFDEQFF
NA	TRBD1	TRBV5-1	TRBJ1-2	15	TGCGCCAGCAGCTTGGCGGGACAGGGGTACTATGGCTACACCTTC	CASSLAGQGYYGYTF
NA	NA	TRBV11-2	TRBJ2-7	12	TGTGCCAGCAGCTGGGGCCACTACGAGCAGTACTTC	CASSWGHYEQYF
NA	TRBD2	TRBV4-1	TRBJ2-1	17	TGCGCCAGCAGCCTCGGTAAAGGACTAGATCACCCAGATGAGCAGTTCTTC	CASSLGKGLDHPDEQFF
NA	NA	TRBV10-2	TRBJ2-7	14	TGCGCCAGCAGTGAACCTCCAGGAATCTACGAGCAGTACTTC	CASSEPPGIYEQYF
once	TRBD2	TRBV7-2	TRBJ2-6	18	TGTGCCAGCAGCTTAGTTAGCGGGGGGTTTTCTGGGGCCAACGTCCTGACTTTC	CASSLVSGGFSGANVLTF
NA	TRBD2	TRBV4-2	TRBJ2-5	16	TGTGCCAGCAGCCAAGACGGCGGGGGGGCCCGAGAGACCCAGTACTTC	CASSQDGGGARETQYF
NA	TRBD2	TRBV11-3	TRBJ2-2	15	TGTGCCAGCAGCCCGACCCCGGGGGGGACCGGGGAGCTGTTTTTT	CASSPTPGGTGELFF
NA	NA	TRBV5-1	TRBJ2-2	15	TGCGCCAGCAGCTTAAGGGGAGGACGGGCCGGGGAGCTGTTTTTT	CASSLRGGRAGELFF
few	NA	TRBV7-9	TRBJ1-2	15	TGTGCCAGCAGCGCTCGGGTGGGGGCTTCCTATGGCTACACCTTC	CASSARVGASYGYTF
NA	NA	TRBV4-3	TRBJ1-6	16	TGCGCCAGCAGCCAAGACAACAGGGCAGGGCGGTCACCCCTCCACTTT	CASSQDNRAGRSPLHF
few	TRBD2	TRBV9	TRBJ2-7	17	TGTGCCAGCAGCGTAGGGACTAGCGGGAGGAACTCCTACGAGCAGTACTTC	CASSVGTSGRNSYEQYF
NA	TRBD2	TRBV27	TRBJ2-2	16	TGTGCCAGCAGGACGGGACTAGCGGTAAACACCGGGGAGCTGTTTTTT	CASRTGLAVNTGELFF
NA	NA	TRBV10-3	TRBJ1-1	14	TGTGCCATCAGTGCCGCCGGACCTGACGGGGAGGCTTTCTTT	CAISAAGPDGEAFF
NA	NA	TRBV7-2	TRBJ1-6	12	TGTGCCAGCAGCTTTCTGAATTCACCCCTCCACTTT	CASSFLNSPLHF
few	TRBD1	TRBV3-1/TRBV3-2	TRBJ2-7	15	TGTGCCAGCAGCCAGACCGGGACAGGCAACTACGAGCAGTACTTC	CASSQTGTGNYEQYF
NA	NA	TRBV3-1/TRBV3-2	TRBJ1-6	18	TGTGCCAGCAGCCAAGATCGGGGGGCCGGGGGTAGTAATTCACCCCTCCACTTT	CASSQDRGAGGSNSPLHF
NA	NA	TRBV14	TRBJ1-4	13	TGTGCCAGCAGCAGGGGTTCTAATGAAAAACTGTTTTTT	CASSRGSNEKLFF
NA	NA	TRBV4-2	TRBJ2-5	14	TGTGCCAGCAGCAGGCAGAGGAACCAAGAGACCCAGTACTTC	CASSRQRNQETQYF
NA	TRBD1	TRBV2	TRBJ1-5	18	TGTGCCAGCAGTCGACCCGGGACAGGGGATGTGGGCAATCAGCCCCAGCATTTT	CASSRPGTGDVGNQPQHF
NA	TRBD2	TRBV9	TRBJ2-3	18	TGTGCCAGCAGCATACCCCAAGTCCCAGCGGGGGACACAGATACGCAGTATTTT	CASSIPQVPAGDTDTQYF
NA	NA	TRBV4-2	TRBJ2-5	15	TGTGCCAGCAGCCATGCTGGACAGCAAAAAGAGACCCAGTACTTC	CASSHAGQQKETQYF
NA	TRBD1	TRBV19	TRBJ1-1	12	TGTGCCAGTAGTATTCAGGGGGTTCGAGCTTTCTTT	CASSIQGVRAFF
NA	TRBD2	TRBV19	TRBJ2-1	16	TGTGCCAGTAGTATACGACTAGCGGGGGGAAACAATGAGCAGTTCTTC	CASSIRLAGGNNEQFF
NA	NA	TRBV5-1	TRBJ1-2	15	TGCGCCAGCAGCTTGGCCGGGCAGGGGCGGCGTGGCTACACCTTC	CASSLAGQGRRGYTF
NA	NA	TRBV7-9	TRBJ2-3	12	TGTGCCAGCAGCTCCATCACAGATACGCAGTATTTT	CASSSITDTQYF
NA	NA	TRBV12-3/TRBV12-4	TRBJ2-1	12	TGTGCCAGCAGCCGGGGAATCAATGAGCAGTTCTTC	CASSRGINEQFF
few	TRBD1	TRBV7-2	TRBJ1-1	14	TGTGCCAGCAGCCCCCAGGGGGCCGTCACTGAAGCTTTCTTT	CASSPQGAVTEAFF
NA	TRBD1	TRBV29-1	TRBJ2-7	12	TGCAGCGTTGGCAGGGGGCCTTGGGAGCAGTACTTC	CSVGRGPWEQYF